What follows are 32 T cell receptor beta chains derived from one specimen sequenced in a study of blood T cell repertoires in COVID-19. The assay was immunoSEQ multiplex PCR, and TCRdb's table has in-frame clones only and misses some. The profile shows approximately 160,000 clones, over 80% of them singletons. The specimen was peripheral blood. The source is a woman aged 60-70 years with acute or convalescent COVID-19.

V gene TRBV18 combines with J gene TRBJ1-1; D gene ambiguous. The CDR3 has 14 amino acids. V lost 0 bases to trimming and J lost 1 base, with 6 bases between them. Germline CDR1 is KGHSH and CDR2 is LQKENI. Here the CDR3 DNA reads TGTGCCAGCTCACCACCGGGCCCGAACACTGAAGCTTTCTTT. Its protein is CASSPPGPNTEAFF.

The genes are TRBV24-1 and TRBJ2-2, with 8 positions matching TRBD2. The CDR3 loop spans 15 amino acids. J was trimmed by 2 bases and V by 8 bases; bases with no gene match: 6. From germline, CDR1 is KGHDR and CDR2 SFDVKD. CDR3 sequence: CATKGGGLNTGELFF. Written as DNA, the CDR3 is TGTGCCACCAAGGGCGGGGGGCTCAACACCGGGGAGCTGTTTTTT.

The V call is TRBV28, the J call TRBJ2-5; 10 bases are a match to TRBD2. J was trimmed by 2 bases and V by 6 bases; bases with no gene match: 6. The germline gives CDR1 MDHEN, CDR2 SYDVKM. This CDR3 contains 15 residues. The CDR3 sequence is CASRSSGGGQETQYF. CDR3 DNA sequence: TGTGCCAGCAGATCTAGCGGGGGAGGTCAAGAGACCCAGTACTTC.

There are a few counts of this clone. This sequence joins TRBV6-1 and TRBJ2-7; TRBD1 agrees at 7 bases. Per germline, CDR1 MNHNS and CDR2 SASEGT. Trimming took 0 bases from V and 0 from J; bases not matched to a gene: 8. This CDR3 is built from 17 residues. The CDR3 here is CASSEALGQQSSYEQYF. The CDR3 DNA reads TGTGCCAGCAGTGAAGCCTTGGGACAGCAGAGCTCCTACGAGCAGTACTTC.

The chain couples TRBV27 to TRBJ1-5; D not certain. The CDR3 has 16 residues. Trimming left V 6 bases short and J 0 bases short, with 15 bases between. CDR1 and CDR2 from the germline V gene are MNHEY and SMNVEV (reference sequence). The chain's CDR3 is CASRFSGRGSNQPQHF. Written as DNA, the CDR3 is TGTGCCAGCAGATTTTCCGGGAGAGGTAGCAATCAGCCCCAGCATTTT.

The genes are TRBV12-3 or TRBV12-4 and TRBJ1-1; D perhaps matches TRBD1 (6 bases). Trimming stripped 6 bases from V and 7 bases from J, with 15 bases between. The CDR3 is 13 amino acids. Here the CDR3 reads CASRLQGSGEAFF. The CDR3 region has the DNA TGTGCCAGCAGATTACAGGGCTCCGGTGAAGCTTTCTTT.

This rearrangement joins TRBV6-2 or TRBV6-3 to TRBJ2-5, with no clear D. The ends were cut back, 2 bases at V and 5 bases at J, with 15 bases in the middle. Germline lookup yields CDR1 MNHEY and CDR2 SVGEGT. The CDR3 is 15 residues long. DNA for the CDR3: TGTGCCAGCAGTTACCCGACTTTGACCGGGGAGACCCAGTACTTC. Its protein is CASSYPTLTGETQYF.

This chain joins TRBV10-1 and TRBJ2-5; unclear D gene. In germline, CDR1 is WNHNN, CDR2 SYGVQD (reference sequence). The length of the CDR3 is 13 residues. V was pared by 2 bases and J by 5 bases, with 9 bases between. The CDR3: CASSETPEETQYF. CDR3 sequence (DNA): TGCGCCAGCAGTGAGACCCCGGAGGAGACCCAGTACTTC.

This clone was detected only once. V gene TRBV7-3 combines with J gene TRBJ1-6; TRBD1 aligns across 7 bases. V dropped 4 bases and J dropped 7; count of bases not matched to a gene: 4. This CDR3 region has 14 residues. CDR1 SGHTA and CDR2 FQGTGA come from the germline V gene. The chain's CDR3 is CASSSGQWNSPLHF. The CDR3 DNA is TGTGCCAGCAGCTCGGGACAGTGGAATTCACCCCTCCACTTT.

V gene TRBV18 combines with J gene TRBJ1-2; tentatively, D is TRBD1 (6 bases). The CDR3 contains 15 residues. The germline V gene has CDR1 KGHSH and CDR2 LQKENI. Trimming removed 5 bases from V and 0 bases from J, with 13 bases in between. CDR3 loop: CASSRSGAANYGYTF. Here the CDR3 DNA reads TGTGCCAGCTCAAGGTCAGGGGCAGCTAACTATGGCTACACCTTC.

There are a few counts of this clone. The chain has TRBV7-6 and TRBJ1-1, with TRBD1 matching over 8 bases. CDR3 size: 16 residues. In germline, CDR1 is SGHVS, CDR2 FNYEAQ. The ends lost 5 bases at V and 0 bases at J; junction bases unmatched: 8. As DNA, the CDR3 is TGTGCCAGCAGCCCTAGGACAGGGCGCATGAACACTGAAGCTTTCTTT. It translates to CASSPRTGRMNTEAFF.

CDR3 loop: CATSDFGAGDTDTQYF. CDR3 in DNA: TGTGCCACCAGTGATTTCGGAGCGGGGGACACAGATACGCAGTATTTT. This chain joins TRBV24-1 and TRBJ2-3; 8 nucleotides align to TRBD2. V lost 1 base and J lost 2; bases outside the gene matches: 4. Germline V gene sequence: CDR1 KGHDR, CDR2 SFDVKD. This CDR3 has 16 amino acids.

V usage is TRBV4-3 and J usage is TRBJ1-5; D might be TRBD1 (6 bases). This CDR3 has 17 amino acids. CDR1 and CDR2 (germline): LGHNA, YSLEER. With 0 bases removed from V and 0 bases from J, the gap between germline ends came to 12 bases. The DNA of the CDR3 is TGCGCCAGCAGCCAAGATTGGACAGAATATAGCAATCAGCCCCAGCATTTT. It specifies CASSQDWTEYSNQPQHF.

The CDR3 DNA follows: TGCGCCAGCAGTTCGACAGCCCCTTACAATGAGCAGTTCTTC. Encoded protein: CASSSTAPYNEQFF. The chain joins TRBV10-2 to TRBJ2-1, with D perhaps matching TRBD1 (5 bases). In germline, CDR1 is WSHSY, CDR2 SAAADI. The V end lost 5 bases, the J end lost 4 bases, and 12 bases lay between the germline ends. CDR3 length: 14 residues.

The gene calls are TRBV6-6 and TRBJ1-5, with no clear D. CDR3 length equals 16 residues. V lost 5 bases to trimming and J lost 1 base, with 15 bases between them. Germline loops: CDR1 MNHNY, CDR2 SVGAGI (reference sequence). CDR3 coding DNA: TGTGCCAGCAGTCCGCCCCTGGTGAGCAGCAATCAGCCCCAGCATTTT. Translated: CASSPPLVSSNQPQHF.

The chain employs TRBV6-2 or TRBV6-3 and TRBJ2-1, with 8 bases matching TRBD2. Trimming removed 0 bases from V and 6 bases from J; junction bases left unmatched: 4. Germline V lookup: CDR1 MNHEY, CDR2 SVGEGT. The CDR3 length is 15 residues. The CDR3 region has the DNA TGTGCCAGCAGTTACTCCGGGGCGGGGGGCAATGAGCAGTTCTTC. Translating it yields CASSYSGAGGNEQFF.

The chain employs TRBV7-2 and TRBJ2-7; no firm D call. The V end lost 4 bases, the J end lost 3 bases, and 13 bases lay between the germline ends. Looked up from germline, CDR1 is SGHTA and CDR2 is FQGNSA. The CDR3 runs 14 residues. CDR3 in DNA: TGTGCCAGCAGCTCCTTTTACGTCGGCTACGAGCAGTACTTC. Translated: CASSSFYVGYEQYF.

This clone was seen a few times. The CDR3 DNA is TGCGCCAGCAGCCAAGATAGAGGGACAGAGAATGAAAAACTGTTTTTT. Translation: CASSQDRGTENEKLFF. The chain recombines TRBV4-1 with TRBJ1-4, with 7 bases matching TRBD1. V shed 0 bases and J 5 bases; nucleotides not matched to a gene: 6. CDR1 MGHRA and CDR2 YSYEKL come from the germline V gene. The CDR3 loop spans 16 amino acids.

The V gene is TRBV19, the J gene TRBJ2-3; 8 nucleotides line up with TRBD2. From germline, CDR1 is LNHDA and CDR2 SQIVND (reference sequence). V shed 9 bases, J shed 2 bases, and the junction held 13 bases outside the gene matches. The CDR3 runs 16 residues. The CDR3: CASNSAGGVFTDTQYF. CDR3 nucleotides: TGTGCCAGCAATTCGGCGGGGGGAGTTTTCACAGATACGCAGTATTTT.

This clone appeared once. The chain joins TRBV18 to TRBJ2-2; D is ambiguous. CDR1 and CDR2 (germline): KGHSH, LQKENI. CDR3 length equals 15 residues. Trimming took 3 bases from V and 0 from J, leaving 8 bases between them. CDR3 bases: TGTGCCAGCTCACCGCAGGTCCCGAACACCGGGGAGCTGTTTTTT. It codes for CASSPQVPNTGELFF. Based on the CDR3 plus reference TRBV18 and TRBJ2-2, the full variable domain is NAGVMQNPRHLVRRRGQEARLRCSPMKGHSHVYWYRQLPEEGLKFMVYLQKENIIDESGMPKERFSAEFPKEGPSILRIQQVVRGDSAAYFCASSPQVPNTGELFFGEGSRLTVL.

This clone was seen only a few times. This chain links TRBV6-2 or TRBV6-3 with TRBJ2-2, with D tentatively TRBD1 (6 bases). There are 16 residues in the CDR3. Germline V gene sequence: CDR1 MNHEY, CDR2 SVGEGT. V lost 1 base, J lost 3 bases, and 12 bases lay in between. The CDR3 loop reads CASSYLPQGHTGELFF. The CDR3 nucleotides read TGTGCCAGCAGTTACTTGCCCCAGGGGCACACCGGGGAGCTGTTTTTT.

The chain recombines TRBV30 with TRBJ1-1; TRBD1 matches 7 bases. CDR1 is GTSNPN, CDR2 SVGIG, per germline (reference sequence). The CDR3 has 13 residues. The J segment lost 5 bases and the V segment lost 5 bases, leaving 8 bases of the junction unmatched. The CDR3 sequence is CAWDQGGQTEAFF. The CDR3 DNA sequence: TGTGCCTGGGACCAGGGGGGTCAGACTGAAGCTTTCTTT.

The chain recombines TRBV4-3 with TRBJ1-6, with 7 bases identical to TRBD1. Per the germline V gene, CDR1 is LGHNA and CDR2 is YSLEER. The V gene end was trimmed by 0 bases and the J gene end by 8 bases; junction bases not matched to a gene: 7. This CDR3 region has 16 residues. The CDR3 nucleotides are TGCGCCAGCAGCCAAGATCGGGGACAGTCTTATTCACCCCTCCACTTT. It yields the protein CASSQDRGQSYSPLHF.

The CDR3 region is CASSPGLARDEQFF. The CDR3 bases are TGTGCCAGCAGTCCGGGACTAGCGAGGGATGAGCAGTTCTTC. The gene calls are TRBV7-9 and TRBJ2-1, with 10 bases identical to TRBD2. V was pared by 6 bases and J by 8 bases, with 7 bases of the junction left unmatched. The CDR3 has 14 residues. In germline, CDR1 is SEHNR, CDR2 FQNEAQ (reference sequence).

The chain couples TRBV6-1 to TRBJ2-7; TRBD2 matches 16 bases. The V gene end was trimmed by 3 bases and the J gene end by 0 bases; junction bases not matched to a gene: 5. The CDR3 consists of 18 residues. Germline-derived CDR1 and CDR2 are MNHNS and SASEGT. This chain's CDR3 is CASSEGLAGGRRSYEQYF. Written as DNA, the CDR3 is TGTGCCAGCAGTGAGGGACTAGCGGGGGGGCGTCGCTCCTACGAGCAGTACTTC.

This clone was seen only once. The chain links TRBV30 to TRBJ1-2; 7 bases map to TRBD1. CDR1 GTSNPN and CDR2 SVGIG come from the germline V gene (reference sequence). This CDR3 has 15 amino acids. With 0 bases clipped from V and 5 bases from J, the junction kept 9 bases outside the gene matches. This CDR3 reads CAWSVMGTDLYGYTF. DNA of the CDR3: TGTGCCTGGAGTGTAATGGGGACAGATCTTTATGGCTACACCTTC.

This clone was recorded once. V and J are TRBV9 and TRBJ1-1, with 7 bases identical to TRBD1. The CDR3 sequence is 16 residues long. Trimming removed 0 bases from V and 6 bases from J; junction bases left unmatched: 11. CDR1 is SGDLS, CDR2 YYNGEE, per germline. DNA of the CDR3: TGTGCCAGCAGCGTAGCTGCTCGGCAGGGGGGCTCTGAAGCTTTCTTT. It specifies CASSVAARQGGSEAFF.

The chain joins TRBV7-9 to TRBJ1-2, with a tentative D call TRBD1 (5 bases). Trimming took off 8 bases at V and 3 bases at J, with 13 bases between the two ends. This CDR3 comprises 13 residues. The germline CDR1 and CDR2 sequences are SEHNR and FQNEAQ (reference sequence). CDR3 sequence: CASERQGYYGYTF. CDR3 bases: TGTGCCAGCGAAAGGCAGGGCTACTATGGCTACACCTTC.

The CDR3: CASSLASGHLRGYGYTF. DNA for the CDR3: TGTGCCAGCAGCTTAGCCTCCGGACATCTAAGGGGCTATGGCTACACCTTC. This sequence joins TRBV7-9 and TRBJ1-2, with D possibly being TRBD1 (5 bases). In germline, CDR1 is SEHNR, CDR2 FQNEAQ (reference sequence). Between the trimmed V and J ends, which lost 0 bases and 4 bases, there was a span of 18 bases. This CDR3 is 17 amino acids long.

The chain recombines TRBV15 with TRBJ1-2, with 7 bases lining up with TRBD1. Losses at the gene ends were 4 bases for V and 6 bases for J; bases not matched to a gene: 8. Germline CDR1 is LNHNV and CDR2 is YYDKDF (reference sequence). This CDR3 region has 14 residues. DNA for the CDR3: TGTGCCACCAGCACCTTACAGGGGTGGGATGGCTACACCTTC. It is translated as CATSTLQGWDGYTF. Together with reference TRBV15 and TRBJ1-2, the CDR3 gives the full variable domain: DAMVIQNPRYQVTQFGKPVTLSCSQTLNHNVMYWYQQKSSQAPKLLFHYYDKDFNNEADTPDNFQSRRPNTSFCFLDIRSPGLGDTAMYLCATSTLQGWDGYTFGSGTRLTVV.

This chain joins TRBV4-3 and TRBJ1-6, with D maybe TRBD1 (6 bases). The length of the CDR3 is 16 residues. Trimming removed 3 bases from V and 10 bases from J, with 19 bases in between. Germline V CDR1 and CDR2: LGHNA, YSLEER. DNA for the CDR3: TGCGCCAGCAGCCAGGACTGGGGGGGGGCAGAATCACCCCTCCACTTT. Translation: CASSQDWGGAESPLHF.

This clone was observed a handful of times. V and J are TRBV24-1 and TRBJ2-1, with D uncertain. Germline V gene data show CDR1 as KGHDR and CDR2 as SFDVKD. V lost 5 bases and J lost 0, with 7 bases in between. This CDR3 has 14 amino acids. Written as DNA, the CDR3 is TGTGCCACCAGTGCCCGTAGCTCCTACAATGAGCAGTTCTTC. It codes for CATSARSSYNEQFF.